The 24 T cell receptor beta chains presented below share a single source sample, sequenced in a study of cytomegalovirus exposure and HLA in healthy donors. The PCR was carried out with 60 Vbeta primers and 13 Jbeta primers. The assay was immunoSEQ multiplex PCR, and TCRdb's table has in-frame clones only and misses some. The data contain some 140,000 clones, about three quarters of them seen just once; the ten biggest clones take up 3% to 4%. Source material: PBMCs. The receptors shown here come from a woman in her thirties or forties in good health and CMV-seronegative.

The CDR3, as DNA: TGTGCCATCAGTGAGCCGACCCCAGGGACTACCTACGAGCAGTACTTC. Its translation is CAISEPTPGTTYEQYF. This chain connects TRBV10-3 to TRBJ2-7; TRBD2 matches 7 bases. Per germline, CDR1 ENHRY and CDR2 SYGVKD. V lost 2 bases, J lost 2 bases, and 9 bases stayed unmatched. CDR3 length: 16 amino acids.

This chain uses TRBV7-9 with TRBJ1-1, with D possibly being TRBD1 (5 bases). Germline V gene lookup returns CDR1 SEHNR and CDR2 FQNEAQ (reference sequence). The CDR3 runs 14 residues. With 4 bases removed from V and 4 bases from J, the gap between germline ends came to 13 bases. The CDR3 region is CASSSQGWGTEAFF. The CDR3 DNA is TGTGCCAGCAGCTCTCAGGGATGGGGCACTGAAGCTTTCTTT.

The chain couples TRBV5-4 to TRBJ2-3, with D hard to call. The V end lost 4 bases, the J end lost 1 base, and 10 bases lay between the germline ends. The CDR3 has 14 amino acids. Germline V lookup: CDR1 SGHNT, CDR2 YYREEE (reference sequence). In DNA form, the CDR3 reads TGTGCCAGCAGCCAAGCGCGGCGCACAGATACGCAGTATTTT. It is translated as CASSQARRTDTQYF.

The chain recombines TRBV21-1 with TRBJ1-1; the table's D call TRBD1 went unverified against the DNA. TRBV21-1 is assigned pseudogene status. The CDR3 is made up of 13 amino acids. CDR3 sequence: CASSNSSNTEAFF. CDR3 DNA sequence: TGTGCCAGCAGCAACAGTTCGAACACTGAAGCTTTCTTT.

The V and J genes are TRBV30 and TRBJ1-5; D not resolved. This CDR3 contains 13 residues. The V gene lost 4 bases and the J gene lost 2 bases, with 9 bases spanning the gap. Per germline, CDR1 GTSNPN and CDR2 SVGIG (reference sequence). CDR3 amino acids: CAWTGGGNQPQHF. CDR3 DNA sequence: TGTGCCTGGACTGGCGGAGGCAATCAGCCCCAGCATTTT. The entire variable domain, with the rest obtained from reference TRBV30 and TRBJ1-5, is as follows: SQTIHQWPATLVQPVGSPLSLECTVEGTSNPNLYWYRQAAGRGLQLLFYSVGIGQISSEVPQNLSASRPQDRQFILSSKKLLLSDSGFYLCAWTGGGNQPQHFGDGTRLSIL.

V and J are TRBV5-1 and TRBJ2-5; 9 bases match TRBD1. The CDR3 is 17 amino acids. Per the germline V gene, CDR1 is SGHRS and CDR2 is YFSETQ. The junction had 10 bases not matched to a gene; V was cut back by 0 bases and J by 4 bases. The CDR3 region is CASSLGPTGGSGETQYF. CDR3 DNA: TGCGCCAGCAGCTTGGGTCCCACAGGGGGCTCGGGAGAGACCCAGTACTTC. The variable domain in full, with the rest retrieved from reference TRBV5-1 and TRBJ2-5, is KAGVTQTPRYLIKTRGQQVTLSCSPISGHRSVSWYQQTPGQGLQFLFEYFSETQRNKGNFPGRFSGRQFSNSRSEMNVSTLELGDSALYLCASSLGPTGGSGETQYFGPGTRLLVL.

The rearrangement uses TRBV7-9 and TRBJ1-6, with D maybe TRBD1 (5 bases). V lost 4 bases and J lost 11, with 15 bases in between. Germline V gene data show CDR1 as SEHNR and CDR2 as FQNEAQ (reference sequence). The CDR3 is made up of 14 amino acids. The chain's CDR3 is CASSSTDGGTPLHF. The CDR3 nucleotides read TGTGCCAGCAGCTCGACTGACGGGGGTACACCCCTCCACTTT.

The chain employs TRBV19 and TRBJ2-7; perhaps TRBD2 as D (5 bases). The CDR3 runs 12 residues. Trimming cost V 5 bases and J 3 bases, with 8 bases left between them. Germline values: CDR1 LNHDA, CDR2 SQIVND (reference sequence). CDR3 in DNA: TGTGCCAGTAGTCCGGACTTCTACGAGCAGTACTTC. Translation gives CASSPDFYEQYF.

In this sample, this clone turned up a few times. This sequence joins TRBV6-5 and TRBJ2-1, with D uncertain. The germline V gene encodes CDR1 MNHEY and CDR2 SVGAGI. The germline V and J ends were trimmed by 5 bases and 9 bases, with 14 bases remaining between them. CDR3 length: 13 amino acids. CDR3 coding DNA: TGTGCCAGCAGTCAATCAGTATCGGGTGAGCAGTTCTTC. Residues: CASSQSVSGEQFF.

The V gene is TRBV19, the J gene TRBJ1-2, with 7 positions matching TRBD1. Looked up from germline, CDR1 is LNHDA and CDR2 is SQIVND (reference sequence). V gave up 7 bases and J gave up 8 bases; unmatched junction bases: 16. This CDR3 region has 15 residues. CDR3 loop: CASTYSWDSSRGYTF. The CDR3 coding sequence is TGTGCCAGTACCTACTCATGGGACAGTTCTCGCGGCTACACCTTC.

V is TRBV11-3 and J is TRBJ2-1; 11 bases line up with TRBD2. CDR3 length: 17 residues. V was pared by 0 bases and J by 9 bases, with 10 bases of the junction left unmatched. Germline CDR1 and CDR2: SGHNT and YENEEA. The CDR3 DNA follows: TGTGCCAGCAGCTTAGAGGCTAGCGGGAGGAATTTGGGTGAGCAGTTCTTC. This translates into CASSLEASGRNLGEQFF.

The chain combines TRBV19 with TRBJ2-3; TRBD1 agrees at 8 bases. CDR1 LNHDA and CDR2 SQIVND come from the germline V gene (reference sequence). The CDR3 is 16 amino acids. The V segment lost 5 bases and the J segment 2 bases; nucleotides outside the gene matches: 9. The CDR3 protein is CASSPQGAGNTDTQYF. In DNA, the CDR3 is TGTGCCAGTAGTCCGCAGGGGGCAGGAAACACAGATACGCAGTATTTT.

This rearrangement joins TRBV28 to TRBJ1-2; D is unclear. The germline V and J ends were trimmed by 6 bases and 7 bases, with 18 bases remaining between them. This CDR3 has 14 residues. The V gene's germline CDR1 is MDHEN and CDR2 SYDVKM. CDR3 protein: CASSVPNEFSGYTF. CDR3 coding DNA: TGTGCCAGCAGCGTGCCAAACGAATTCAGTGGCTACACCTTC.

The chain links TRBV18 to TRBJ2-2; D is undetermined. The CDR3 has 15 residues. V lost 8 bases and J 0 bases, leaving 13 bases between the germline ends. CDR1 and CDR2 (germline): KGHSH, LQKENI. This CDR3 reads CASAYSFSNTGELFF. The CDR3 region has the DNA TGTGCCAGCGCATACTCTTTTTCGAACACCGGGGAGCTGTTTTTT.

This rearrangement joins TRBV11-3 to TRBJ2-7; D call uncertain. The ends were cut back, 2 bases at V and 0 bases at J, with 11 bases in the middle. CDR3 length: 15 residues. Looked up from germline, CDR1 is SGHNT and CDR2 is YENEEA. For the CDR3, the DNA is TGTGCCAGCAGCTTATTGGGCACAAGCTCCTACGAGCAGTACTTC. Amino acids: CASSLLGTSSYEQYF.

The gene calls are TRBV6-5 and TRBJ2-1; 7 bases map to TRBD2. CDR3 length: 15 amino acids. Germline V gene data show CDR1 as MNHEY and CDR2 as SVGAGI. Losses at the gene ends were 10 bases for V and 4 bases for J; bases not matched to a gene: 13. The CDR3 DNA follows: TGTGCCACCCGCCCCGGGAGGACACTTTACAATGAGCAGTTCTTC. This translates into CATRPGRTLYNEQFF.

The chain has TRBV6-5 and TRBJ2-3; maybe TRBD1 (5 bases). With 4 bases removed from V and 1 base from J, the gap between germline ends came to 15 bases. There are 16 residues in the CDR3. CDR1 is MNHEY and CDR2 is SVGAGI in the germline V gene. DNA of the CDR3: TGTGCCAGCAGTTTCACCGCCGACAGAGGCACAGATACGCAGTATTTT. It encodes CASSFTADRGTDTQYF.

The chain links TRBV6-1 to TRBJ1-1; TRBD1 matches 7 bases. Germline trimming cut 1 base from V and 5 bases from J; bases unmatched to any gene: 10. This CDR3 comprises 16 residues. Germline values: CDR1 MNHNS, CDR2 SASEGT. CDR3 nucleotides: TGTGCCAGCAGTGAAGGAGAAGGTCAGGGGGAGACTGAAGCTTTCTTT. Translation gives CASSEGEGQGETEAFF.

J is TRBJ2-3 and V is TRBV27; the match to TRBD2 covers 12 bases. Germline V CDR1 and CDR2: MNHEY, SMNVEV (reference sequence). J gave up 4 bases and V 3 bases, and 5 bases lay outside the gene matches. The CDR3 totals 16 residues. The CDR3 DNA reads as TGTGCCAGCAGTTTGACACTAGCGGGAGGCCCAGATACGCAGTATTTT. This translates into CASSLTLAGGPDTQYF.

This sequence joins TRBV29-1 and TRBJ1-1; no firm D call. Germline V gives CDR1 SQVTM, CDR2 ANQGSEA. There are 13 residues in the CDR3. V gave up 5 bases and J gave up 8 bases, with 18 bases separating them. DNA for the CDR3: TGCAGCGTTAGACCGACGAGTCCAGGAGAAGCTTTCTTT. Translation gives CSVRPTSPGEAFF.

The chain carries TRBV5-1 and TRBJ1-1, with a possible D match to TRBD1 (6 bases). V lost 0 bases and J 0 bases, leaving 9 bases between the germline ends. This CDR3 has 15 amino acids. Germline V gene lookup returns CDR1 SGHRS and CDR2 YFSETQ. CDR3: CASSLGYRVNTEAFF. As DNA, the CDR3 is TGCGCCAGCAGCTTGGGGTACAGGGTGAACACTGAAGCTTTCTTT.

The rearrangement links TRBV7-2 to TRBJ2-3; TRBD1 might be the D (5 bases). The V end lost 5 bases, the J end lost 2 bases, and 17 bases lay between the germline ends. The CDR3 length is 16 residues. Germline assignment: CDR1 SGHTA and CDR2 FQGNSA. CDR3 bases: TGTGCCAGCAGCCCATCGACAGCAGCAATCACAGATACGCAGTATTTT. As protein: CASSPSTAAITDTQYF.

This clone has a single count. The chain has TRBV15 and TRBJ1-5; D uncertain. Germline assignment: CDR1 LNHNV and CDR2 YYDKDF (reference sequence). The CDR3 runs to 15 residues. Trimming cost V 0 bases and J 1 base, with 7 bases left between them. CDR3 in amino acids: CATSRDPVSNQPQHF. CDR3 in DNA: TGTGCCACCAGCAGAGATCCCGTAAGCAATCAGCCCCAGCATTTT.

This clone was picked up one time. The rearrangement joins TRBV10-1 to TRBJ2-7; 14 bases fit TRBD2. The germline V gene has CDR1 WNHNN and CDR2 SYGVQD (reference sequence). This CDR3 comprises 17 residues. V shed 4 bases, J shed 3 bases, and the junction held 8 bases outside the gene matches. Here the CDR3 reads CASSVSLGLAGGYEQYF. The CDR3 DNA follows: TGCGCCAGCAGTGTAAGTTTAGGACTAGCGGGGGGCTACGAGCAGTACTTC.